The T cell receptor (beta chain) under discussion was sequenced for a study of T-cell memory formation after mild COVID-19 (dated by TCRdb to the early 2020s). Background for the entire study: TCR sequence clusters from the two donors were found to be largely donor specific. The cohort comprised two young, previously healthy adult volunteers, one female and one male. In two donors, T-cell clones that expanded and contracted after mild COVID-19 were tracked by sequencing TCRalpha and TCRbeta repertoires over time.

PBMCs were isolated by Ficoll-Paque density gradient centrifugation. Notes on this clonotype: Its antigen specificity is not known. No base qualities exist here, and no much larger clone lies one base off it.

The investigation overall reported the following: Only a couple of mild cases were covered by the study, and larger cohorts that include severe cases with pre-infection samples were considered necessary. Contracting CD4+ clones were found mainly in CM and EM memory subsets, while CD8+ clones were enriched in EMRA. Clones contracting from day 15 to 85 had balanced CD4/CD8 phenotypes, while a second wave expanding from day 15 to 37 was biased towards CD4+. SARS-CoV-2 specificity of the second-wave clones peaking on day 37 was not confirmed. Some responding clones were found in pre-infection memory, which suggests that pre-existing cross-reactive memory T cells took part in the SARS-CoV-2 response.

Sequenced on an Illumina NovaSeq 6000. TCRalpha and TCRbeta cDNA libraries were built by 5'RACE with constant-segment primers, adding sample barcodes and unique molecular identifiers. Trizol reagent was used to extract RNA from every sample. Amplification of the libraries took two PCR steps, and the second step added a second sample barcode plus Illumina TruSeq adapters. Libraries were sequenced on an Illumina NovaSeq with 2 x 150 bp paired-end reads. For the original study's pipeline: The reads were demultiplexed and collapsed into UMI-guided consensus sequences using migec v1.2.7. Using mixcr v2.1.11, UMI consensuses were aligned to TRA and TRB V and J templates and then assembled into clonotypes. A clonotype was counted as expanded or contracted only when both edgeR and NoisET called the clonotype significant, with the noise models trained on biological replicates. For edgeR calls, the thresholds were a false discovery rate-adjusted p below 0.01 and a log2 fold-change of 1. As an exploratory analysis of dynamics, PCA with hierarchical clustering was applied to max-normalized trajectories of the 1000 most abundant clonotypes. Separately sequenced CD4+ and CD8+ repertoires were used to assign the CD4 or CD8 phenotype of responding clones. TCRdb's own reprocessing of the public reads used fastp at Q25 and MiXCR and kept productive beta chains. Rows are unified per CDR3 protein, each entry keeping the most common DNA and genes. The V and J calls follow TCRdb's processing rather than the paper's. This sample holds around 450,000 distinct CDR3 sequences; 20% to 25% were observed only once. The ten largest clones capture roughly 8.7% of the sample.

Trimming at the junction amounts to 6 bases on V and 2 bases on J, and the germline ends lie 13 bases apart. The CDR3 has 14 amino acids, counting the end cysteine and phenylalanine. The only DNA kept is the CDR3, 42 bases in frame from the first base. The rearranged chain carries TRBV12-3 or TRBV12-4 and TRBJ1-1, with the D gene uncertain. The sequenced sample was PBMCs or a T cell subset sorted from them (not recorded which). The sequence derives from an adult woman who had mild COVID-19 (a few samples of this study predate the infection). The sample titles of this study are shuffled in the database, so cell type and time point are left out; the donor was told from shared clones. The DNA reads as follows: TGTGCCAGCAGCCGTCGTCTGGGTAACACTGAAGCTTTCTTT. Its protein product is CASSRRLGNTEAFF.